This T cell receptor beta chain was observed in a study of a mutant IDH1 vaccine in newly diagnosed glioma (dated by TCRdb to the early 2020s). About the full investigation: Eight vaccinations were administered to patients in weeks 1, 3, 5, 7, 11, 15, 19 and 23, corresponding to visits V03 through V10. Vaccination was initiated 4-6 weeks after radiotherapy alone, or concurrently with temozolomide cycles in the chemotherapy-containing groups. Of the 32 treated patients, around 60% were male and approximately 38% were female, and the mean age was approximately 41 years. Before enrollment, patients had received standard therapy of radiotherapy alone, temozolomide alone, or radiochemotherapy with temozolomide; most received the combination. Peripheral blood samples were drawn at six visits, namely V03 (baseline), V05, V07, V10, V12 and V13. For exploratory analyses, longitudinal TCRB deep sequencing was carried out in roughly 23 treated patients wherever samples were available.

The time point label for this specimen denotes: week 5, during vaccination. Each vaccine dose, consisting of 300 ug of a 20-mer mutant IDH1 peptide in Montanide, was administered subcutaneously with topical imiquimod. All donors had newly diagnosed IDH1-mutant astrocytomas of WHO grade 3 or 4 that showed loss of nuclear ATRX. The samples were drawn from NOA16, a multicentre, single-arm, open-label phase I trial in Germany that tested a mutant IDH1 peptide vaccine in humans for the first time. The DNeasy Blood and Tissue Kit was used to extract genomic DNA from EDTA blood for TCRB sequencing. Libraries were made using the immunoSEQ multiplex PCR assay. Following the manufacturer's protocol, the hsTCRB Kit was used to amplify rearranged TCR beta chain sequences. TCRB libraries were sequenced on an Illumina MiSeq. Concerning the study's data processing: Demultiplexing, trimming and gene mapping were performed with the kit vendor's proprietary platform. The immuneACCESS repertoire file appears here via TCRdb, limited to in-frame rearrangements. These files lack a portion of the clones; in checked studies, under half of the deficit traces to unresolved V genes, and the cause of the others is not known. V and J calls and clone size are those listed in that table; D and trimming were worked out from the DNA. This sample holds around 36,000 clones; roughly nine tenths were observed only once. The ten largest clonotypes hold around 2.5% of the sample.

The paper's findings and limits, for the study overall: The authors stated that sample limitations prevented analyses of patient blood samples from being reproduced. No apparent relationship was observed between pseudoprogression and alterations in the top peripheral T cell clonotypes detected by TCRB sequencing. Availability determined which PBMC samples were chosen for TCRB deep sequencing. Immune responses induced by the vaccine were seen in over 90% of patients across multiple MHC alleles.

Trimming removed 3 bases from V and 9 bases from J, leaving 18 bases between the germline ends. Per the germline V gene, SQVTM is the CDR1 and ANQGSEA is the CDR2. The CDR3, cysteine through phenylalanine, is 14 amino acids long. The kept DNA is CDR3 alone, 42 bases in frame from the first base. Concerning this clone itself: The specificity of this receptor is unknown. One base away there is no much larger clone; base qualities are not given.

The chain is assembled from TRBV29-1 and TRBJ2-1; the D element might be TRBD1 or TRBD2, as each aligns at 7 bases. The sequence was obtained from a man between 50 and 59 years old with glioma. Specimen: PBMCs, collected from a glioma patient whose treatment included an IDH1 peptide vaccine. The DNA reads TGCAGCGTTGAGCGGTCCAGGGGGGGGAGTGAGCAGTTCTTC. Protein translation: CSVERSRGGSEQFF.